The 32 T cell receptor beta chains reported below all come from one sample, sequenced in a study of CD8 T cells in ankylosing spondylitis. TCRdb reprocessed the 5' RACE reads via MiXCR and lists one record per CDR3 protein. This sample carries about 360,000 distinct CDR3 sequences, about 20% of them seen once, and the ten largest clones take approximately 14%. Sequencing was carried out using blood, either unsorted or a sorted T cell fraction (not recorded which). These receptors came from a male donor with ankylosing spondylitis or in good health (not recorded which).

This clonotype occurred a few times. V usage is TRBV25-1 and J usage is TRBJ2-3; 16 bases fit TRBD2. Germline assignment: CDR1 MGHDK and CDR2 SYGVNS. The CDR3 is made up of 19 amino acids. V lost 6 bases and J lost 3; bases outside the gene matches: 12. CDR3 protein: CASRGPGTSGGAWTDTQYF. CDR3 nucleotide sequence: TGTGCCAGCAGGGGCCCGGGGACTAGCGGGGGGGCCTGGACAGATACGCAGTATTTT.

This clonotype was observed a few times. The V and J genes are TRBV4-1 and TRBJ1-1; 8 bases agree with TRBD1. With V trimmed by 3 bases and J by 1 base, 4 bases remained unmatched. Per germline, CDR1 MGHRA and CDR2 YSYEKL. This CDR3 is 15 amino acids long. In nucleotides, the CDR3 is TGCGCCAGCAGCCACAGACAGGGGACGAACACTGAAGCTTTCTTT. Its protein product is CASSHRQGTNTEAFF.

This clonotype has more than one count but fewer than ten. The rearrangement joins TRBV7-6 to TRBJ2-1; 7 bases fit TRBD2. J was trimmed by 8 bases and V by 5 bases; bases with no gene match: 9. The germline gives CDR1 SGHVS, CDR2 FNYEAQ. There are 14 residues in the CDR3. The CDR3 sequence: CASSREARIHEQFF. The CDR3 bases are TGTGCCAGCAGCCGGGAGGCGAGGATCCATGAGCAGTTCTTC.

This clonotype was counted between two and nine times. The chain uses TRBV21-1 and TRBJ2-7; no check of the table's D call, TRBD1, against the DNA was made. TRBV21-1 is a pseudogene locus. This CDR3 spans 15 amino acids. CDR3 sequence: CASSKVGDRSYEQYF. The CDR3 nucleotides read TGTGCCAGCAGCAAAGTGGGGGACCGCTCCTACGAGCAGTACTTC.

The V gene is TRBV4-1, the J gene TRBJ2-7; 12 bases fit TRBD1. Germline CDR1 MGHRA, CDR2 YSYEKL. This CDR3 spans 18 amino acids. Trimming cost V 0 bases and J 6 bases; bases outside gene matches: 12. The CDR3 coding sequence is TGCGCCAGCAGCCAAGAGATAAATCTGGGACAGGGGGCACTCGAGCAGTACTTC. Protein: CASSQEINLGQGALEQYF.

The chain employs TRBV9 and TRBJ1-1; D call uncertain. Trimming stripped 0 bases from V and 4 bases from J, with 7 bases between. Germline V CDR1 and CDR2: SGDLS, YYNGEE. The CDR3 consists of 13 residues. CDR3 DNA sequence: TGTGCCAGCAGCGTAGCTACGACCACTGAAGCTTTCTTT. Its translation is CASSVATTTEAFF.

V and J are TRBV15 and TRBJ2-3, with 7 nucleotides matching TRBD1. Germline V lookup: CDR1 LNHNV, CDR2 YYDKDF (reference sequence). The CDR3 is 15 residues long. V gave up 1 base and J gave up 3 bases; unmatched junction bases: 4. The CDR3 nucleotides are TGTGCCACCAGCAGAGCGACAGGGTGGACAGATACGCAGTATTTT. Amino acids: CATSRATGWTDTQYF. The full variable domain, in which reference TRBV15 and TRBJ2-3 provide the parts outside the CDR3, is DAMVIQNPRYQVTQFGKPVTLSCSQTLNHNVMYWYQQKSSQAPKLLFHYYDKDFNNEADTPDNFQSRRPNTSFCFLDIRSPGLGDTAMYLCATSRATGWTDTQYFGPGTRLTVL.

This clonotype has just a few counts. The chain joins TRBV5-1 to TRBJ2-1; 7 positions agree with TRBD1. The V segment lost 4 bases and the J segment 7 bases; nucleotides outside the gene matches: 14. The germline gives CDR1 SGHRS, CDR2 YFSETQ. The CDR3 consists of 16 residues. CDR3 protein: CASSLMTGNLPNEQFF. The CDR3 nucleotides are TGCGCCAGCAGCCTAATGACAGGGAATCTCCCAAATGAGCAGTTCTTC. The variable domain in full, with the rest retrieved from reference TRBV5-1 and TRBJ2-1, is KAGVTQTPRYLIKTRGQQVTLSCSPISGHRSVSWYQQTPGQGLQFLFEYFSETQRNKGNFPGRFSGRQFSNSRSEMNVSTLELGDSALYLCASSLMTGNLPNEQFFGPGTRLTVL.

The table lists this clonotype with many counts. The CDR3 DNA reads as TGTGCCAGCATCCCTGGGGCGAGCCCCGGGGAGCTGTTTTTT. Translating gives CASIPGASPGELFF. V usage is TRBV12-3 or TRBV12-4 and J usage is TRBJ2-2; a weak D match, TRBD1 (5 bases). The CDR3 contains 14 residues. V lost 7 bases, J lost 6 bases, and 15 bases lay in between.

The chain has TRBV11-2 and TRBJ2-7; TRBD1 might be the D (5 bases). With 2 bases removed from V and 7 bases from J, the gap between germline ends came to 15 bases. Germline V gives CDR1 SGHAT, CDR2 FQNNGV. CDR3 length equals 14 residues. This CDR3 reads CASSLTQGFGEQYF. DNA of the CDR3: TGTGCCAGCAGCTTAACCCAGGGATTTGGGGAGCAGTACTTC.

The CDR3 loop reads CAWTGGYAVADTQYF. CDR3 DNA sequence: TGTGCCTGGACCGGGGGCTACGCCGTTGCAGATACGCAGTATTTT. The rearrangement links TRBV30 to TRBJ2-3, with D perhaps assigned TRBD1 or TRBD2 (6 bases each). V was trimmed by 4 bases and J by 4 bases, leaving 18 bases between them. The CDR3 runs 15 residues. Germline V gene sequence: CDR1 GTSNPN, CDR2 SVGIG (reference sequence).

The rearrangement uses TRBV12-3 or TRBV12-4 and TRBJ2-1; D tentatively fits TRBD1 or TRBD2 (5 bases each). CDR3 length equals 14 residues. Trimming pared 8 bases from V and 3 bases from J, leaving 14 bases between. For the CDR3, the DNA is TGTGCCAGCCGAACGGGGCAAAACTACAATGAGCAGTTCTTC. Its translation: CASRTGQNYNEQFF.

This clonotype was counted only a few times. The CDR3 DNA follows: TGCAGTGCCATTTCCCTCCGAGGGGTCCCGGGGGAAACTGAAGCTTTCTTT. Amino acids: CSAISLRGVPGETEAFF. This rearrangement joins TRBV20-1 to TRBJ1-1; tentatively, D is TRBD1 (5 bases). The CDR3 is 17 residues long. Trimming left V 6 bases short and J 5 bases short, with 28 bases between. Germline CDR1 reads DFQATT; CDR2 reads SNEGSKA (reference sequence).

This clonotype was recorded many times. The chain uses TRBV12-3 or TRBV12-4 and TRBJ1-3; possible D gene TRBD1, 5 bases. V dropped 2 bases and J dropped 2 bases, with 7 bases sitting between them. The length of the CDR3 is 14 residues. The CDR3 spells CASSLRGPGNTIYF. The CDR3 nucleotides are TGTGCCAGCAGTTTACGGGGCCCTGGAAACACCATATATTTT.

This clonotype came up a few times. The chain carries TRBV15 and TRBJ1-2, with D uncertain. Deletions cut 6 bases from V and 0 bases from J, with 14 bases between. Germline V gives CDR1 LNHNV, CDR2 YYDKDF (reference sequence). CDR3 size: 15 residues. The CDR3 region has the DNA TGTGCCACCAGGACAAGTCTGACTACTAACTATGGCTACACCTTC. Encoded protein: CATRTSLTTNYGYTF.

This clonotype has more than one count but fewer than ten. V and J are TRBV12-3 or TRBV12-4 and TRBJ2-1; D uncertain. V was pared by 3 bases and J by 8 bases, with 17 bases between. The CDR3 runs 15 residues. In nucleotides, the CDR3 is TGTGCCAGCAGTTTTCTTGGGGTTCGTGGGGATGAGCAGTTCTTC. This translates into CASSFLGVRGDEQFF.

The rearrangement uses TRBV5-1 and TRBJ2-1; 12 bases align to TRBD2. This CDR3 has 16 amino acids. V lost 0 bases to trimming and J lost 8 bases; unmatched junction nucleotides: 6. Germline CDR1 reads SGHRS; CDR2 reads YFSETQ. This chain's CDR3 is CASSLELAGGPDEQFF. The CDR3 DNA reads TGCGCCAGCAGCTTGGAGCTAGCGGGGGGGCCCGATGAGCAGTTCTTC.

In this sample, this clonotype turned up a few times. The chain has TRBV10-3 and TRBJ2-3; 9 bases are shared with TRBD2. This CDR3 comprises 17 residues. The trim removed 11 bases at V and 0 bases at J, leaving 15 bases unmatched. CDR1 is ENHRY, CDR2 SYGVKD, per germline. The CDR3 DNA follows: TGTGCCGTTAGAGCCCTAGCGGGACAAACTAGCACAGATACGCAGTATTTT. Translated, it gives CAVRALAGQTSTDTQYF.

The chain combines TRBV5-6 with TRBJ2-7; D is unclear. The CDR3 is made up of 13 amino acids. Trimming pared 1 base from V and 5 bases from J, leaving 10 bases between. Germline assignment: CDR1 SGHDT and CDR2 YYEEEE. As DNA, the CDR3 is TGTGCCAGCAGCTTGTATATGGGAAACGAGCAGTACTTC. Its protein is CASSLYMGNEQYF. The full variable domain, completed using reference TRBV5-6 and TRBJ2-7, is DAGVTQSPTHLIKTRGQQVTLRCSPKSGHDTVSWYQQALGQGPQFIFQYYEEEERQRGNFPDRFSGHQFPNYSSELNVNALLLGDSALYLCASSLYMGNEQYFGPGTRLTVT.

This chain connects TRBV11-2 to TRBJ1-1; TRBD1 matches at 7 bases. The V gene's germline CDR1 is SGHAT and CDR2 FQNNGV. Losses at the gene ends were 5 bases for V and 5 bases for J; bases not matched to a gene: 8. This CDR3 comprises 14 residues. The CDR3 region has the DNA TGTGCCAGCAGCCCAGGGGGAGGGTGGACTGAAGCTTTCTTT. Its translation: CASSPGGGWTEAFF.

Only one count was recorded for this clonotype. The chain has TRBV20-1 and TRBJ2-7; D unclear. This CDR3 has 12 residues. The V and J ends lost 7 bases and 3 bases respectively, with 13 bases between them. Germline CDR1 is DFQATT and CDR2 is SNEGSKA (reference sequence). CDR3 nucleotides: TGCAGTGTCAATGGGGTGCACTACGAGCAGTACTTC. Translating gives CSVNGVHYEQYF.

This chain joins TRBV5-6 and TRBJ2-3; 9 nucleotides line up with TRBD2. The CDR3 loop spans 16 amino acids. The V and J ends lost 0 bases and 1 base, in that order; junction bases with no gene match: 3. The germline V gene has CDR1 SGHDT and CDR2 YYEEEE. CDR3 bases: TGTGCCAGCAGCTTGGTAGCGGGGGTCCGCACAGATACGCAGTATTTT. This codes for CASSLVAGVRTDTQYF.

The chain combines TRBV18 with TRBJ1-1, with D hard to call. CDR1 and CDR2 from the germline V gene are KGHSH and LQKENI. The CDR3 contains 14 residues. V dropped 6 bases and J dropped 1 base, with 12 bases sitting between them. CDR3 in amino acids: CASSSGLQNTEAFF. For the CDR3, the DNA is TGTGCCAGCTCCTCCGGACTTCAGAACACTGAAGCTTTCTTT.

The gene calls are TRBV7-8 and TRBJ1-6; weak D call: TRBD1 (5 bases). This CDR3 contains 15 residues. Germline V gene sequence: CDR1 SGHVS, CDR2 FQNEAQ. V was cut by 2 bases and J by 2 bases, with 7 bases left in between. CDR3 sequence reads: CASSLRGPYNSPLHF. For the CDR3, the DNA is TGTGCCAGCAGCTTAAGGGGTCCCTATAATTCACCCCTCCACTTT.

The chain recombines TRBV28 with TRBJ2-5, with D unclear. The V gene lost 3 bases and the J gene lost 2 bases, with 7 bases spanning the gap. This CDR3 comprises 13 residues. Germline loops: CDR1 MDHEN, CDR2 SYDVKM. The CDR3 DNA reads TGTGCCAGCAGTTTGACCCTACAAGAGACCCAGTACTTC. Its translation: CASSLTLQETQYF.

This clonotype was seen a handful of times. This chain joins TRBV28 and TRBJ2-7, with D tentatively TRBD1 (6 bases). The CDR3 extends over 14 amino acids. Deletions cut 6 bases from V and 5 bases from J, with 17 bases between. Germline CDR1 MDHEN, CDR2 SYDVKM. CDR3 residues: CASRTGTSFDEQYF. The DNA of the CDR3 is TGTGCCAGCAGAACCGGGACATCCTTCGACGAGCAGTACTTC.

V gene TRBV2 combines with J gene TRBJ2-3, with 9 positions matching TRBD2. The CDR3 has 15 residues. J was trimmed by 4 bases and V by 8 bases; bases with no gene match: 10. Germline-derived CDR1 and CDR2 are SNHLY and FYNNEI. CDR3 sequence (DNA): TGTGCCAGCTCAGTGTCTCGCGGGGGGGCAGATACGCAGTATTTT. This codes for CASSVSRGGADTQYF.

This chain's CDR3 is CASSAPRGSTDTQYF. DNA of the CDR3: TGTGCCAGCAGCGCGCCCCGCGGGAGCACAGATACGCAGTATTTT. The chain is built from TRBV9 and TRBJ2-3; TRBD2 is a possible D gene (5 bases). Germline V lookup: CDR1 SGDLS, CDR2 YYNGEE. V shed 3 bases and J shed 0 bases, with 11 bases lying between them. This CDR3 is built from 15 residues. Full variable domain (outside the CDR3, taken from reference TRBV9 and TRBJ2-3): DSGVTQTPKHLITATGQRVTLRCSPRSGDLSVYWYQQSLDQGLQFLIQYYNGEERAKGNILERFSAQQFPDLHSELNLSSLELGDSALYFCASSAPRGSTDTQYFGPGTRLTVL.

The genes are TRBV6-2 or TRBV6-3 and TRBJ2-1; no clear D. The germline V and J ends were trimmed by 6 bases and 6 bases, with 9 bases remaining between them. The CDR3 contains 12 residues. CDR1 MNHEY and CDR2 SVGEGT come from the germline V gene. CDR3 bases: TGTGCCAGCAGCCCCGCCCCCAATGAGCAGTTCTTC. It yields the protein CASSPAPNEQFF.

The rearrangement joins TRBV6-1 to TRBJ2-1; 8 bases agree with TRBD2. With 5 bases clipped from V and 5 bases from J, the junction kept 8 bases outside the gene matches. CDR1 is MNHNS and CDR2 is SASEGT in the germline V gene. The CDR3 runs to 15 residues. This CDR3 reads CASSRAGAGHNEQFF. In DNA form, the CDR3 reads TGTGCCAGCAGTAGAGCGGGGGCTGGCCACAATGAGCAGTTCTTC.

V gene TRBV30 combines with J gene TRBJ2-1; D may match TRBD1 or TRBD2 (6 bases each). With 0 bases removed from V and 1 base from J, the gap between germline ends came to 22 bases. This CDR3 has 19 amino acids. Germline-derived CDR1 and CDR2 are GTSNPN and SVGIG (reference sequence). CDR3 loop: CAWSVLLGLTGASYNEQFF. CDR3 DNA: TGTGCCTGGAGTGTACTATTGGGGCTTACGGGGGCGTCCTACAATGAGCAGTTCTTC.

The chain links TRBV12-3 or TRBV12-4 to TRBJ2-3; D gene uncertain. V was cut by 5 bases and J by 2 bases, with 14 bases left in between. The CDR3 is made up of 15 amino acids. CDR3 nucleotide sequence: TGTGCCAGCAGTCCGTCCTCCTCAATCACAGATACGCAGTATTTT. Translated, it gives CASSPSSSITDTQYF.